This T cell receptor beta chain originates from a study of shared clonotypes between healthy human individuals. With 6 bases removed from V and 0 bases from J, the gap between germline ends came to 12 bases. The CDR3 spans 15 residues. The germline CDR1 and CDR2 sequences are KGHSH and LQKENI. Some clones are missing from TCRdb's copy, which holds only in-frame ones; the method was immunoSEQ multiplex PCR. The sample shows 1 million to 1.2 million clones, about 72% of them seen only once. The sequence was obtained from a man younger than 35 in good health. Some clones in this sample may be carry-over from other donors' samples. The specimen was memory CD4+ T cells from PBMCs. As to subset: CD45RA-negative fraction. The chain combines TRBV18 with TRBJ1-3; D not resolved. CDR3 residues: CASSLTDSSGNTIYF. The CDR3 DNA sequence: TGTGCCAGCTCTTTGACTGATAGCTCTGGAAACACCATATATTTT.